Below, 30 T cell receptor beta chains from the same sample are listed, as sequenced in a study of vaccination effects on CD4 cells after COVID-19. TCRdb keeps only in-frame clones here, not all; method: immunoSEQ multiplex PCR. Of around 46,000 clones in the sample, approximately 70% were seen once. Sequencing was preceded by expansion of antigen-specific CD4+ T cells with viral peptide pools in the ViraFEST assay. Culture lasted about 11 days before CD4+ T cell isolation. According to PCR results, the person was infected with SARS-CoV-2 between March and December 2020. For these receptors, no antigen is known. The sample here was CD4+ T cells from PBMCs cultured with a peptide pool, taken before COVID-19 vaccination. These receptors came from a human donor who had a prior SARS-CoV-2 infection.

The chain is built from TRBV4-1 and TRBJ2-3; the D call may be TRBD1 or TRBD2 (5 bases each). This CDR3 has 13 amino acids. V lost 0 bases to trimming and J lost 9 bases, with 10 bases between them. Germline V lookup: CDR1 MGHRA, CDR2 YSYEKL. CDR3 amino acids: CASSQDEGMTQYF. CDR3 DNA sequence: TGCGCCAGCAGCCAAGATGAGGGGATGACGCAGTATTTT.

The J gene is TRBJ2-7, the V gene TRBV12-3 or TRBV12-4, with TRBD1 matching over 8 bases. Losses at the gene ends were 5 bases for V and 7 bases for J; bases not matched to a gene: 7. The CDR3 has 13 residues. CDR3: CASSPGQAREQYF. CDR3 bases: TGTGCCAGCAGTCCGGGACAGGCCCGGGAGCAGTACTTC.

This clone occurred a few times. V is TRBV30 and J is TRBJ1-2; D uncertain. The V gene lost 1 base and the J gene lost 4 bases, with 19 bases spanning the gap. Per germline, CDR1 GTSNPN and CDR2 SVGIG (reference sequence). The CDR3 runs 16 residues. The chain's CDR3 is CAWSAGQANFGYGYTF. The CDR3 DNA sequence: TGTGCCTGGAGTGCTGGGCAGGCCAACTTTGGCTATGGCTACACCTTC.

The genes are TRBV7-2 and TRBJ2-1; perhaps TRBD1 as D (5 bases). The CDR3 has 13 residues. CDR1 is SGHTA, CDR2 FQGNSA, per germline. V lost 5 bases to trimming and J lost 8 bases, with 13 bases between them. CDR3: CASSGLGADEQFF. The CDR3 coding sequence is TGTGCCAGCAGCGGATTAGGGGCGGATGAGCAGTTCTTC.

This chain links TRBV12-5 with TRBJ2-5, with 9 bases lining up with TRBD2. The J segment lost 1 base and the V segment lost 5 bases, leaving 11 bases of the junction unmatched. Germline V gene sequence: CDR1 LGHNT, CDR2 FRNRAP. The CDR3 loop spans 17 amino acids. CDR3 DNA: TGTGCTAGTGGTCCCCGGGGGACTAGCCAAATCCAAGAGACCCAGTACTTC. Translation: CASGPRGTSQIQETQYF.

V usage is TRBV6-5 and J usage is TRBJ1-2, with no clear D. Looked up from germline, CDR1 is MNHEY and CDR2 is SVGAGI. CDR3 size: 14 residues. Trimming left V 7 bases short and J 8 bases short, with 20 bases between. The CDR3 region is CASKDGGEGDGYTF. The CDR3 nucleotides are TGTGCCAGCAAAGACGGTGGGGAGGGTGACGGCTACACCTTC.

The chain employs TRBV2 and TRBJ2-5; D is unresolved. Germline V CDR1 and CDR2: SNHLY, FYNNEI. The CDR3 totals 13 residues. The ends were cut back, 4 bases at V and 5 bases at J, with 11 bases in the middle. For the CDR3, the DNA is TGTGCCAGCAGTGTGGGGTTTACGGAGACCCAGTACTTC. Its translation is CASSVGFTETQYF. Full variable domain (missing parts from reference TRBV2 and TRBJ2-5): EPEVTQTPSHQVTQMGQEVILRCVPISNHLYFYWYRQILGQKVEFLVSFYNNEISEKSEIFDDQFSVERPDGSNFTLKIRSTKLEDSAMYFCASSVGFTETQYFGPGTRLLVL.

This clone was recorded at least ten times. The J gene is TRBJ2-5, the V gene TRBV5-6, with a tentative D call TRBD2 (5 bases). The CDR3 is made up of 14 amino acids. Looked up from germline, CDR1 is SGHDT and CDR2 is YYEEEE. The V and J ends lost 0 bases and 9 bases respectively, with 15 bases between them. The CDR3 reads CASSLVWASRPQYF. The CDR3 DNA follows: TGTGCCAGCAGCTTGGTTTGGGCTAGCAGGCCCCAGTACTTC.

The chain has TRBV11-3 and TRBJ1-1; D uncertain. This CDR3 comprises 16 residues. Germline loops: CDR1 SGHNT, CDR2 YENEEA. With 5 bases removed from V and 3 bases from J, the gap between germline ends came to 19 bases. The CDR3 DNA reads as TGTGCCAGCAGCCTCTCACTGGTGGGGAGGTACACTGAAGCTTTCTTT. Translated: CASSLSLVGRYTEAFF.

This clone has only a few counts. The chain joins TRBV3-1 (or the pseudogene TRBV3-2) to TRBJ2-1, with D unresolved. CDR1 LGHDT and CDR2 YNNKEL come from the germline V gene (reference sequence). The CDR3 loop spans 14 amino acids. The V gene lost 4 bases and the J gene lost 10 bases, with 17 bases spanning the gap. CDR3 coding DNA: TGTGCCAGCAGCCGAATACTCGTCCCCAGGGAGCAGTTCTTC. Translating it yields CASSRILVPREQFF.

This chain's CDR3 is CASSLGAGFGDSPLHF. The CDR3 bases are TGTGCCAGCAGCTTAGGGGCAGGGTTCGGTGATTCACCCCTCCACTTT. V and J are TRBV7-2 and TRBJ1-6; tentatively, D is TRBD1 (5 bases). V dropped 1 base and J dropped 8 bases, with 15 bases sitting between them. Germline-derived CDR1 and CDR2 are SGHTA and FQGNSA. The CDR3 totals 16 residues.

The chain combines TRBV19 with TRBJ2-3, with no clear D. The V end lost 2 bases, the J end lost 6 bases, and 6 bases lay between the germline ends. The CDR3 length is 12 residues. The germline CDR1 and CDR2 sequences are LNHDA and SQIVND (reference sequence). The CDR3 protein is CASSIRLDTQYF. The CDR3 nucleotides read TGTGCCAGTAGTATACGCCTGGATACGCAGTATTTT.

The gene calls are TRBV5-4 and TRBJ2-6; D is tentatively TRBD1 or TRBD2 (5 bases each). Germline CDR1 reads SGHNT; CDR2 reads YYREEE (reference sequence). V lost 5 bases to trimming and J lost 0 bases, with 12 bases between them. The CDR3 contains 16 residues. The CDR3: CASRPGTISGANVLTF. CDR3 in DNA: TGTGCCAGCAGACCCGGGACGATCTCTGGGGCCAACGTCCTGACTTTC.

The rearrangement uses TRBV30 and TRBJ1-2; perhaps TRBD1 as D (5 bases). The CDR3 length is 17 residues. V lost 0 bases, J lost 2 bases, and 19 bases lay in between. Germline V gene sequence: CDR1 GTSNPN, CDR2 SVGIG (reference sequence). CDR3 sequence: CAWSVRRSGLHNYGYTF. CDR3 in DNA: TGTGCCTGGAGTGTACGACGCTCAGGGCTTCACAACTATGGCTACACCTTC.

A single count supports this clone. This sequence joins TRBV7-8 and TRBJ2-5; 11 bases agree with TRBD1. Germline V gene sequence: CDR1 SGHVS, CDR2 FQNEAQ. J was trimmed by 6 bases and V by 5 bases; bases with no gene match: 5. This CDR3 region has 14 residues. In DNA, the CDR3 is TGTGCCAGCAGCCCACTGGACAGGGGGCAGACCCAGTACTTC. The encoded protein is CASSPLDRGQTQYF.

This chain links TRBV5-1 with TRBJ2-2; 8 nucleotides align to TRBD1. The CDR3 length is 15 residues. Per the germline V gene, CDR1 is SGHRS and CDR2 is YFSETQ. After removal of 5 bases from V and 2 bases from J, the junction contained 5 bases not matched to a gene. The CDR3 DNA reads TGCGCCAGCAGGGGGGGACAGGTTAACACCGGGGAGCTGTTTTTT. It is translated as CASRGGQVNTGELFF.

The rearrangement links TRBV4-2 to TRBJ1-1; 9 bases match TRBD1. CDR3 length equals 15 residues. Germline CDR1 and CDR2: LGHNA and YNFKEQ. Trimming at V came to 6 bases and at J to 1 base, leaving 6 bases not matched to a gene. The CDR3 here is CASRLGQGKNTEAFF. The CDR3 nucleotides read TGTGCCAGCAGGCTCGGACAGGGGAAGAACACTGAAGCTTTCTTT.

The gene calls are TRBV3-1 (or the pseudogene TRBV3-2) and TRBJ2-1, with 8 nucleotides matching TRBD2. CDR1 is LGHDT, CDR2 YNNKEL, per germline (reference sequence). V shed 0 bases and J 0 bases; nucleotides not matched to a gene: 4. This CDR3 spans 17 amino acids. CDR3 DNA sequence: TGTGCCAGCAGCCAAGATCCGAGCGGGAGCTCCTACAATGAGCAGTTCTTC. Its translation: CASSQDPSGSSYNEQFF.

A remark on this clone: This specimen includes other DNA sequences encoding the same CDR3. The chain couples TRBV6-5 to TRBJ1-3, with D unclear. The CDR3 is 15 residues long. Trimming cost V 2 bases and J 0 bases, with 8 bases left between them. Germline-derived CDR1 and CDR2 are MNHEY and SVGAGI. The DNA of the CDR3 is TGTGCCAGCAGTTACGGAGGAAGCTCTGGAAACACCATATATTTT. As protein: CASSYGGSSGNTIYF.

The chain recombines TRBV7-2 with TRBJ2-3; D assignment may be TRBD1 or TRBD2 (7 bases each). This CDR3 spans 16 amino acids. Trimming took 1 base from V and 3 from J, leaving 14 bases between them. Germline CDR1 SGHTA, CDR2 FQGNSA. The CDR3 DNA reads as TGTGCCAGCAGCTTAGAGTACAGGGGAGGGACAGATACGCAGTATTTT. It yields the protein CASSLEYRGGTDTQYF.

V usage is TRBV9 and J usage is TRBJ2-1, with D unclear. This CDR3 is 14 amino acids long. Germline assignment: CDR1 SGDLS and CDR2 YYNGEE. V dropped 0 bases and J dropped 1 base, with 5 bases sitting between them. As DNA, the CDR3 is TGTGCCAGCAGCGTAGAGAGTTCCTACAATGAGCAGTTCTTC. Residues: CASSVESSYNEQFF.

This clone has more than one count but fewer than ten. CDR3 region: CASSSTVREAFF. The CDR3, as DNA: TGTGCCAGCAGTAGTACGGTTCGTGAAGCTTTCTTT. The V and J genes are TRBV6-6 and TRBJ1-1; no clear D. V lost 5 bases, J lost 7 bases, and 11 bases lay in between. The CDR3 totals 12 residues. From germline, CDR1 is MNHNY and CDR2 SVGAGI (reference sequence).

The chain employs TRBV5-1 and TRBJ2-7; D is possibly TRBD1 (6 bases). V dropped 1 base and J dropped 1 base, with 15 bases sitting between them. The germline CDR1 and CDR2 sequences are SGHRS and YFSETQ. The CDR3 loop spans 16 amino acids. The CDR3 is CASSLYPGQISYEQYF. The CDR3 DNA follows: TGCGCCAGCAGCTTGTATCCAGGACAGATTTCCTACGAGCAGTACTTC.

CDR3 nucleotides: TGTGCCAGTAGTCGAAGGAGTACTTTGGGACGAGGACCAACCTGGAGCTCCTACGAGCAGTACTTC. Translation: CASSRRSTLGRGPTWSSYEQYF. This chain joins TRBV19 and TRBJ2-7, with D perhaps matching TRBD1 or TRBD2 (5 bases each). The germline V and J ends were trimmed by 5 bases and 0 bases, with 35 bases remaining between them. The CDR3 spans 22 residues. Per the germline V gene, CDR1 is LNHDA and CDR2 is SQIVND (reference sequence).

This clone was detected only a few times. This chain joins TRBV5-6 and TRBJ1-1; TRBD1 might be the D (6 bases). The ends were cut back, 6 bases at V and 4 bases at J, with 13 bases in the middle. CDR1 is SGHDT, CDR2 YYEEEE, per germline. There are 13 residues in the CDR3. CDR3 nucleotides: TGTGCCAGCACCCACAGGGTTGGCACTGAAGCTTTCTTT. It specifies CASTHRVGTEAFF. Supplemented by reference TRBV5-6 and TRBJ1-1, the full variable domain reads DAGVTQSPTHLIKTRGQQVTLRCSPKSGHDTVSWYQQALGQGPQFIFQYYEEEERQRGNFPDRFSGHQFPNYSSELNVNALLLGDSALYLCASTHRVGTEAFFGQGTRLTVV.

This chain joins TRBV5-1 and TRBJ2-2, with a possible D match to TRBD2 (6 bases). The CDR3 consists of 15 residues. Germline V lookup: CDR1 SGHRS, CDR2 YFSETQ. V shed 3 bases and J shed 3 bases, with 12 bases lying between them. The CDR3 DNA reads TGCGCCAGCAGCTCCGGGACTCAGCACACCGGGGAGCTGTTTTTT. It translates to CASSSGTQHTGELFF.

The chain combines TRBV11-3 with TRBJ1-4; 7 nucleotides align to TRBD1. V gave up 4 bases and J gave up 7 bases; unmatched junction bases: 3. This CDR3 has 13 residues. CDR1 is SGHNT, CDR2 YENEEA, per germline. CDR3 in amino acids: CASSWGQTEKLFF. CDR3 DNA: TGTGCCAGCAGCTGGGGACAGACTGAAAAACTGTTTTTT.

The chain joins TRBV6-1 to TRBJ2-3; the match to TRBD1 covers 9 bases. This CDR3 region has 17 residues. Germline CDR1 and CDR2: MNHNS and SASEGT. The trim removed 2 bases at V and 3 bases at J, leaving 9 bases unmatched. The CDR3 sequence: CASSELGTGSFTDTQYF. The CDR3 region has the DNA TGTGCCAGCAGTGAATTAGGGACAGGGTCTTTTACAGATACGCAGTATTTT.

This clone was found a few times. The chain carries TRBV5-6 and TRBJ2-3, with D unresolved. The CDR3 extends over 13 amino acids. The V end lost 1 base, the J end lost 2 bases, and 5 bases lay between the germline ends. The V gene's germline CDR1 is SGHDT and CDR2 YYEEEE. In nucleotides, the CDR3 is TGTGCCAGCAGCTTGACCCACACAGATACGCAGTATTTT. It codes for CASSLTHTDTQYF.

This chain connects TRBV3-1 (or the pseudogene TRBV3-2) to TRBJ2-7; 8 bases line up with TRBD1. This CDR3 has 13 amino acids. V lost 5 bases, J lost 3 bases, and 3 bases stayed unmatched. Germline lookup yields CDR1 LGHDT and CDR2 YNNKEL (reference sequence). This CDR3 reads CASSKTGDYEQYF. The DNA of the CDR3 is TGTGCCAGCAGCAAGACAGGGGACTACGAGCAGTACTTC.